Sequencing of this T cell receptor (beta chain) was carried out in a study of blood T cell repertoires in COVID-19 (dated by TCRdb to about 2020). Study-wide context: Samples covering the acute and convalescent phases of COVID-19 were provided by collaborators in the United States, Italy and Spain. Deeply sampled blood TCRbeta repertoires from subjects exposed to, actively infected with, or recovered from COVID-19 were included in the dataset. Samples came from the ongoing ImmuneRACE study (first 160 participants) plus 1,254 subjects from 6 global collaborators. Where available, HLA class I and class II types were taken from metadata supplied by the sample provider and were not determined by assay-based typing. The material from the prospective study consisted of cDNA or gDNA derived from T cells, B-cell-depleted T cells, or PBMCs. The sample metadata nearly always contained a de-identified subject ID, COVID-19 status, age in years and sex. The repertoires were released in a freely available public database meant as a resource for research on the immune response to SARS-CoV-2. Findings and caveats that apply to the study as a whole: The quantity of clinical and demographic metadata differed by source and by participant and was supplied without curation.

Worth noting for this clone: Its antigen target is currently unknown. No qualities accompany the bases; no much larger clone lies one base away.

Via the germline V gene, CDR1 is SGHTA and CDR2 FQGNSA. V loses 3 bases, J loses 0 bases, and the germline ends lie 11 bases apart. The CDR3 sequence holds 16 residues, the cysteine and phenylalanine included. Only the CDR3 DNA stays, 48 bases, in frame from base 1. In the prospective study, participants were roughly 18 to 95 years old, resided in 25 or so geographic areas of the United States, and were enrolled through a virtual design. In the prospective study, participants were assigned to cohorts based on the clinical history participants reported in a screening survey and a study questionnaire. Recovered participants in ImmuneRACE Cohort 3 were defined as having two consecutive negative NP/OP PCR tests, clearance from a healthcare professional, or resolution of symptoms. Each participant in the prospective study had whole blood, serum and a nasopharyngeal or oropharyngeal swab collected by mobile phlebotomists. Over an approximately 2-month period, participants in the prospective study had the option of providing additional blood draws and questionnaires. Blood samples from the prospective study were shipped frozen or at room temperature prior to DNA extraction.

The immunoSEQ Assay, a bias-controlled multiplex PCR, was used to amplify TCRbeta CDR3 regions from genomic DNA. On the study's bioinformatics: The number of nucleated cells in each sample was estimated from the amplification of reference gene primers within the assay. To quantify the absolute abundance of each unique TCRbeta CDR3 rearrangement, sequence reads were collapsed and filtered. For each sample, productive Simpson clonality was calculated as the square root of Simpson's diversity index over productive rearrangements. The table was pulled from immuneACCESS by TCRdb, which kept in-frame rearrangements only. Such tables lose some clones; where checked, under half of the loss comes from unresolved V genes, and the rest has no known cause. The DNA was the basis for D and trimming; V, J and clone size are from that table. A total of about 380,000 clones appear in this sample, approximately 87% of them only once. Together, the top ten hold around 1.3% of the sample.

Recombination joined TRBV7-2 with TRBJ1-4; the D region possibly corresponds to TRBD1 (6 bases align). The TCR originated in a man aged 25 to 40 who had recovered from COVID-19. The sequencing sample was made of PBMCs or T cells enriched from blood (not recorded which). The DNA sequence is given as TGTGCCAGCAGCTTTAGCAGGGGCTCAACTAATGAAAAACTGTTTTTT. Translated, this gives CASSFSRGSTNEKLFF.